The rows below give T cell receptor beta chains drawn from one sample of a study of cytomegalovirus exposure and HLA in healthy donors. Profiling relied on immunoSEQ multiplex PCR, and the TCRdb table lists in-frame clones only, not all of them. The table shows 100,000 to 150,000 clones, with approximately 95% occurring only once. The sequencing input was PBMCs. The source of these receptors is a young man in good health and CMV-seronegative. The CDR3 runs from the conserved cysteine through the conserved F or W. A D gene is named only where the DNA matches it firmly. Size is stated for part of the rows, as once, few or many counts, or as a class when the clone is expanded.

cdr3_aa cdr3_nt v_call d_call clone_size j_call
CASSDSGIAYNEQFF TGTGCCAGCAGCGATAGCGGGATTGCTTACAATGAGCAGTTCTTC TRBV9 TRBD2 . TRBJ2-1
CAWSGGSGEKLFF TGTGCCTGGAGTGGTGGTTCAGGTGAAAAACTGTTTTTT TRBV30 . . TRBJ1-4
CASSISGVEQFF TGTGCCAGTAGTATTAGCGGGGTCGAGCAGTTCTTC TRBV19 TRBD2 . TRBJ2-1
CASSPGLAAEGELFF TGTGCCAGCAGCCCCGGACTAGCGGCCGAAGGGGAGCTGTTTTTT TRBV11-3 TRBD2 . TRBJ2-2
CASGGGGLYEQYF TGTGCCAGTGGGGGGGGAGGCCTCTACGAGCAGTACTTC TRBV19 TRBD2 . TRBJ2-7
CASSRDTGANVLTF TGTGCCAGCAGCAGGGACACTGGGGCCAACGTCCTGACTTTC TRBV7-2 . . TRBJ2-6
CASSLAGVTEAFF TGTGCCAGCAGCTTGGCAGGGGTTACTGAAGCTTTCTTT TRBV5-4 . . TRBJ1-1
CASSPQDRGVNGYTF TGTGCCAGCTCACCACAGGACAGGGGAGTAAATGGCTACACCTTC TRBV18 TRBD1 few TRBJ1-2
CASQRATFTETQYF TGTGCCAGCCAAAGAGCTACGTTTACGGAGACCCAGTACTTC TRBV6-1 . . TRBJ2-5
CASSTTRDYYNEQFF TGTGCCAGTAGTACCACCCGGGACTACTACAATGAGCAGTTCTTC TRBV19 TRBD2 . TRBJ2-1
CASSLGSSNEQYF TGCGCCAGCAGCCTTGGTAGCTCCAACGAGCAGTACTTC TRBV4-3 . . TRBJ2-7
CASSLASVQYF TGCGCCAGCAGCCTTGCCAGCGTGCAGTACTTC TRBV5-1 . . TRBJ2-7
CASSQDHTEPGNTIYF TGCGCCAGCAGCCAAGATCATACAGAGCCCGGAAACACCATATATTTT TRBV4-3 . . TRBJ1-3
CASSLRDRVVDEQFF TGTGCCAGCAGCCTCCGGGACAGGGTTGTAGATGAGCAGTTCTTC TRBV6-1 TRBD1 . TRBJ2-1
CASSQPRVVDTQYF TGTGCCAGCAGCCAACCCCGGGTAGTGGATACGCAGTATTTT TRBV4-2 . . TRBJ2-3
CASSFPGHSNTGELFF TGTGCCAGCAGCTTTCCCGGACACTCGAACACCGGGGAGCTGTTTTTT TRBV7-8 . . TRBJ2-2
CASSPPEGITTREQYF TGTGCCAGCTCACCACCGGAGGGCATCACTACGAGGGAGCAGTACTTC TRBV18 . . TRBJ2-7